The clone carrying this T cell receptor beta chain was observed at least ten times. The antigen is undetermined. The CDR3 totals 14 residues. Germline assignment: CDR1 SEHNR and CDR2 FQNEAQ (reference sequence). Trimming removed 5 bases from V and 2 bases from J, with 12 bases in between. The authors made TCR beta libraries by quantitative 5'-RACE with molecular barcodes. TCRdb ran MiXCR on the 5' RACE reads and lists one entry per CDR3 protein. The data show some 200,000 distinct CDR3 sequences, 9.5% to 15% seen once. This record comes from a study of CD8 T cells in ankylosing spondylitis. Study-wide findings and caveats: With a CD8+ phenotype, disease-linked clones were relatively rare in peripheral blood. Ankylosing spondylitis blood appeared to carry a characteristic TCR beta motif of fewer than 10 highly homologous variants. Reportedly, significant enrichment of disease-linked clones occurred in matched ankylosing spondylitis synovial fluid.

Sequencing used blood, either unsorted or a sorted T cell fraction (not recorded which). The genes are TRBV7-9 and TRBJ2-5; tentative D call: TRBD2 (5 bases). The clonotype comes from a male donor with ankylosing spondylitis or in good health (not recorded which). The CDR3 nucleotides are TGTGCCAGCAGCGGATACGGGATACAAGAGACCCAGTACTTC. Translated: CASSGYGIQETQYF. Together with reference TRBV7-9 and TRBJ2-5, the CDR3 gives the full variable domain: DTGVSQNPRHKITKRGQNVTFRCDPISEHNRLYWYRQTLGQGPEFLTYFQNEAQLEKSRLLSDRFSAERPKGSFSTLEIQRTEQGDSAMYLCASSGYGIQETQYFGPGTRLLVL.